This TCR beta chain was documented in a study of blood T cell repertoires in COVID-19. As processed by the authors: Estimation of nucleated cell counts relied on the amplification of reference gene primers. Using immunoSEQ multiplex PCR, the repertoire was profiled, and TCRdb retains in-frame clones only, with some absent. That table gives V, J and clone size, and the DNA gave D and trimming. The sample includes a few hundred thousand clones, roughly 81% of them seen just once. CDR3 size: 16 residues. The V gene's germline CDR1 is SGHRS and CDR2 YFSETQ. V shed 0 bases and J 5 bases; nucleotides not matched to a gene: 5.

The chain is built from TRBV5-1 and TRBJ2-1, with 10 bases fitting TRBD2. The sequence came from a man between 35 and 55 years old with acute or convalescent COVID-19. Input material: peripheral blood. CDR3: CASSLAPLAGNNEQFF. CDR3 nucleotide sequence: TGCGCCAGCAGCTTGGCCCCACTAGCGGGGAACAATGAGCAGTTCTTC. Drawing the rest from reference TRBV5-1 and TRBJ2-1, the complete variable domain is KAGVTQTPRYLIKTRGQQVTLSCSPISGHRSVSWYQQTPGQGLQFLFEYFSETQRNKGNFPGRFSGRQFSNSRSEMNVSTLELGDSALYLCASSLAPLAGNNEQFFGPGTRLTVL.